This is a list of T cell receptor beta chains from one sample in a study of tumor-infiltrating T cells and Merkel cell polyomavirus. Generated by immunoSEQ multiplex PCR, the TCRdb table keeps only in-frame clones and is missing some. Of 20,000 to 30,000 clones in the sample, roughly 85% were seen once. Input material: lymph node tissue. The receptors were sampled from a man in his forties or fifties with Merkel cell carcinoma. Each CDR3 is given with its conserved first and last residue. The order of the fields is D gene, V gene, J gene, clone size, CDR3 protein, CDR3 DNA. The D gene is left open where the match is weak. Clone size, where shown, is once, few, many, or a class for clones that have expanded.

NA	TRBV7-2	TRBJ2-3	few	CASSSYHGGEDTQYF	TGTGCCAGCAGTTCTTACCACGGGGGTGAAGATACGCAGTATTTT
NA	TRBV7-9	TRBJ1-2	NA	CASSLTGDYGYTF	TGTGCCAGCAGTCTGACAGGAGACTATGGCTACACCTTC
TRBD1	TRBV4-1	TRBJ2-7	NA	CASSQEGTVTEQYF	TGCGCCAGCAGCCAAGAGGGGACAGTAACCGAGCAGTACTTC
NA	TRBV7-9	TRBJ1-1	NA	CASSLGGLRPFF	TGTGCCAGCAGCTTAGGAGGGTTGAGGCCTTTCTTT
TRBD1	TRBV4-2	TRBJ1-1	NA	CASSQDIRVGQMNTEAFF	TGTGCCAGCAGCCAAGACATTAGAGTGGGACAGATGAACACTGAAGCTTTCTTT
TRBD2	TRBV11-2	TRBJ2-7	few	CASSLGEGSYEQYF	TGTGCCAGCAGCTTAGGGGAGGGCTCCTACGAGCAGTACTTC
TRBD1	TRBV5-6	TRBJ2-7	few	CASSLGSGQANNEQYF	TGTGCCAGCAGCTTGGGGTCAGGACAGGCAAACAACGAGCAGTACTTC
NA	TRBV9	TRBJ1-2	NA	CASTSDGQTYGYTF	TGTGCCAGCACCTCGGATGGACAGACTTATGGCTACACCTTC
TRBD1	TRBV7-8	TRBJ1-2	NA	CASSLDKRQGVNYGYTF	TGTGCCAGCAGCTTAGACAAAAGACAGGGGGTAAACTATGGCTACACCTTC
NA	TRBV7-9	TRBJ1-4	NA	CASSLVVDSPSEKLFF	TGTGCCAGCAGCTTAGTTGTGGACAGCCCTAGTGAAAAACTGTTTTTT
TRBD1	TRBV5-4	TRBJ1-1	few	CASSQQGSTEAFF	TGTGCCAGCAGCCAACAGGGGAGCACTGAAGCTTTCTTT
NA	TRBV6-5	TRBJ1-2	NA	CASSFSTGYGYTF	TGTGCCAGCAGTTTCTCGACGGGGTATGGCTACACCTTC
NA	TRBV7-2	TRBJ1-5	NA	CASSTDRNQPQHF	TGTGCCAGCAGTACCGACAGGAATCAGCCCCAGCATTTT
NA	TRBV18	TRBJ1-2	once	CASSPSQGNSPNYGYTF	TGTGCCAGCTCACCTTCGCAGGGCAATAGTCCTAACTATGGCTACACCTTC
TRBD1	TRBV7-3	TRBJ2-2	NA	CASSLIGGQNTGELFF	TGTGCCAGCAGCTTAATAGGGGGCCAGAACACCGGGGAGCTGTTTTTT
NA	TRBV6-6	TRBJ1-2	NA	CASSYSRVANYGYTF	TGTGCCAGCAGTTACTCGCGGGTAGCTAACTATGGCTACACCTTC
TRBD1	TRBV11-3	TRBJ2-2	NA	CASRRTGAGDTGELFF	TGTGCCAGCCGGCGGACAGGGGCTGGGGACACCGGGGAGCTGTTTTTT
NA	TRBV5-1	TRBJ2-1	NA	CASSLEGGSYNEQFF	TGCGCCAGCAGCTTGGAGGGCGGGTCCTACAATGAGCAGTTCTTC
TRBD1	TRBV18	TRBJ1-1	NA	CASSPRDRVIITEAFF	TGTGCCAGCTCGCCAAGGGACAGGGTTATTATAACTGAAGCTTTCTTT
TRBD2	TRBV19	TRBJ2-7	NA	CASRLAGGPGEQYF	TGTGCCAGCCGACTAGCGGGAGGGCCGGGGGAGCAGTACTTC
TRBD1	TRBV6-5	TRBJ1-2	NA	CASSTGQGALYGYTF	TGTGCCAGCAGTACCGGACAGGGGGCTTTGTATGGCTACACCTTC
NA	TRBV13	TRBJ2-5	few	CASSLEEEETQYF	TGTGCCAGCAGCCTGGAGGAAGAAGAGACCCAGTACTTC
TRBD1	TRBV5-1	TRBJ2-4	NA	CASSLVGGQGAKNIQYF	TGCGCCAGCAGCTTGGTTGGCGGACAGGGAGCCAAAAACATTCAGTACTTC
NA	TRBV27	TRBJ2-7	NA	CASSLVRGSYEQYF	TGTGCCAGCAGTTTAGTCCGAGGCTCCTACGAGCAGTACTTC
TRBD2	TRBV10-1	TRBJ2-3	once	CASSEGLAETDTQYF	TGCGCCAGCAGTGAGGGACTAGCGGAAACAGATACGCAGTATTTT
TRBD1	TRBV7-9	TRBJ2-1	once	CASSSRTGSFNEQFF	TGTGCCAGCAGCTCCCGGACAGGGTCGTTCAATGAGCAGTTCTTC
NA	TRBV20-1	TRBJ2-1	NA	CTLEGSNEQFF	TGCACCCTTGAGGGTTCCAATGAGCAGTTCTTC
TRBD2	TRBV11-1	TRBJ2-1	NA	CASSQLINPAGNEQFF	TGTGCCAGCAGTCAACTCATCAACCCAGCGGGGAATGAGCAGTTCTTC
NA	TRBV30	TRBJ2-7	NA	CAWSARRAIFSYEQYF	TGTGCCTGGAGTGCTAGGAGGGCAATTTTCTCCTACGAGCAGTACTTC
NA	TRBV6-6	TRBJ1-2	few	CASSYSRENYGYTF	TGTGCCAGCAGTTACTCGCGGGAAAACTATGGCTACACCTTC
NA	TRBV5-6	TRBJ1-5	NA	CASSLAGQPQHF	TGTGCCAGCAGCTTGGCCGGGCAGCCCCAGCATTTT
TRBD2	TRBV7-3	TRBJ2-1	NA	CASSLGLAIDEQFF	TGTGCCAGCAGCTTGGGACTAGCGATCGATGAGCAGTTCTTC
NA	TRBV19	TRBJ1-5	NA	CASSIQTGGSPQHF	TGTGCCAGTAGTATCCAGACAGGAGGATCCCCCCAGCATTTT
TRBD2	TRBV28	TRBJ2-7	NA	CASSLVFSSGSYEQYF	TGTGCCAGCAGTTTAGTGTTCTCTAGCGGGAGTTACGAGCAGTACTTC
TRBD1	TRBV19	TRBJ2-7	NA	CASSTSGTGVAGQYF	TGTGCCAGTAGTACCTCCGGGACAGGGGTTGCGGGGCAGTACTTC
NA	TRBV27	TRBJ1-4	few	CASSLRGGGEKLFF	TGTGCCAGCAGTTTACGGGGGGGAGGGGAAAAACTGTTTTTT
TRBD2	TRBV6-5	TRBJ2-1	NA	CASSWTSGRRNEQFF	TGTGCCAGCAGCTGGACTAGCGGGAGACGTAATGAGCAGTTCTTC
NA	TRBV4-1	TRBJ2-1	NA	CASSQAGERNEQFF	TGCGCCAGCAGCCAAGCGGGAGAAAGAAATGAGCAGTTCTTC
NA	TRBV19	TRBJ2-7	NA	CASSIGAGRSSYEQYF	TGTGCCAGTAGTATAGGGGCGGGAAGAAGCTCCTACGAGCAGTACTTC
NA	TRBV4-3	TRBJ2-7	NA	CASSQVADRDYEQYF	TGCGCCAGCAGCCAAGTTGCGGACAGAGACTACGAGCAGTACTTC